Listed below are T cell receptor beta chains from one sample, sequenced in a study of Ad26.COV2.S vaccination and SARS-CoV-2 variants. TCRdb's table, derived via immunoSEQ multiplex PCR, lists solely in-frame clones and lacks some. This table has approximately 340,000 clones, roughly 84% appearing once. Specimen: peripheral blood, collected in a trial of Ad26.COV2.S vaccine versus placebo. These receptors came from a person aged 18-60 years who received the Ad26.COV2.S COVID-19 vaccine or a placebo. The CDR3 runs from the conserved cysteine through the conserved F or W. Each record gives: V gene, D gene, J gene, clone size, CDR3 protein, CDR3 DNA. A D gene is named only where the DNA matches it firmly. Some rows have no size entry. The others give once, few or many, or a class for an expanded clone.

V: TRBV11-2; D: NA; J: TRBJ1-1; size: NA; CDR3: CASSLFSGNTEAFF; DNA: TGTGCCAGCAGCTTATTCAGCGGAAACACTGAAGCTTTCTTT
V: TRBV7-2; D: NA; J: TRBJ2-3; size: NA; CDR3: CASGLNTDTQYF; DNA: TGTGCCAGCGGACTCAACACAGATACGCAGTATTTT
V: TRBV24-1; D: TRBD2; J: TRBJ2-1; size: NA; CDR3: CATSDYPGGPSNEQFF; DNA: TGTGCCACCAGTGATTATCCGGGAGGGCCGAGCAATGAGCAGTTCTTC
V: TRBV6-5; D: NA; J: TRBJ1-2; size: NA; CDR3: CASTSGGWGYTF; DNA: TGTGCCAGCACCTCCGGGGGATGGGGCTACACCTTC
V: TRBV3-1/TRBV3-2; D: TRBD2; J: TRBJ2-4; size: NA; CDR3: CASSPSGKGYIQYF; DNA: TGTGCCAGCAGCCCCAGCGGGAAAGGCTACATTCAGTACTTC
V: TRBV19; D: TRBD2; J: TRBJ2-7; size: medium-sized; CDR3: CASKASGISYEQYF; DNA: TGTGCCAGTAAAGCGAGCGGGATCTCCTACGAGCAGTACTTC
V: TRBV5-1; D: NA; J: TRBJ2-5; size: few; CDR3: CASSLSQETQYF; DNA: TGCGCCAGCAGCTTGTCCCAAGAGACCCAGTACTTC
V: TRBV7-2; D: NA; J: TRBJ2-5; size: once; CDR3: CASSLPSYQETQYF; DNA: TGTGCCAGCAGCTTACCCAGTTACCAAGAGACCCAGTACTTC
V: TRBV6-5; D: NA; J: TRBJ1-2; size: NA; CDR3: CASRSPGYYGYTF; DNA: TGTGCCAGCAGATCTCCGGGGTACTATGGCTACACCTTC
V: TRBV7-2; D: TRBD1; J: TRBJ2-7; size: NA; CDR3: CASSLGQGAYEQYF; DNA: TGTGCCAGCAGCCTCGGACAGGGGGCCTACGAGCAGTACTTC
V: TRBV7-2; D: NA; J: TRBJ2-2; size: NA; CDR3: CASSLMSGPGELFF; DNA: TGTGCCAGCAGCTTAATGTCGGGACCCGGGGAGCTGTTTTTT
V: TRBV6-5; D: TRBD1; J: TRBJ1-1; size: few; CDR3: CATKRTGGTEAFF; DNA: TGTGCCACTAAAAGGACAGGGGGGACTGAAGCTTTCTTT
V: TRBV3-1/TRBV3-2; D: TRBD2; J: TRBJ2-1; size: NA; CDR3: CASSQHQTSRYNEQFF; DNA: TGTGCCAGCAGCCAACACCAGACTAGCAGATACAATGAGCAGTTCTTC
V: TRBV7-9; D: TRBD1; J: TRBJ1-2; size: few; CDR3: CASSLGQGYGYTF; DNA: TGTGCCAGCAGTCTCGGACAGGGATATGGCTACACCTTC
V: TRBV14; D: TRBD1; J: TRBJ1-1; size: once; CDR3: CASRGQARTEAFF; DNA: TGTGCCAGCAGGGGACAGGCTCGCACTGAAGCTTTCTTT
V: TRBV12-3/TRBV12-4; D: NA; J: TRBJ1-2; size: once; CDR3: CASSLGSGYTF; DNA: TGTGCCAGCAGTTTGGGTTCTGGCTACACCTTC
V: TRBV30; D: TRBD1; J: TRBJ1-5; size: many; CDR3: CAWSSGGRNQPQHF; DNA: TGTGCCTGGAGTTCAGGGGGACGCAATCAGCCCCAGCATTTT
V: TRBV5-4; D: NA; J: TRBJ2-1; size: NA; CDR3: CASSSPRDGDNEQFF; DNA: TGTGCCAGCAGCTCCCCCAGGGATGGGGACAATGAGCAGTTCTTC
V: TRBV29-1; D: NA; J: TRBJ2-2; size: NA; CDR3: CSVWGTANTGELFF; DNA: TGCAGCGTTTGGGGGACTGCGAACACCGGGGAGCTGTTTTTT
V: TRBV24-1; D: NA; J: TRBJ2-2; size: NA; CDR3: CATSDSRTGELFF; DNA: TGTGCCACCAGTGATTCTCGTACCGGGGAGCTGTTTTTT
V: TRBV6-5; D: NA; J: TRBJ1-2; size: NA; CDR3: CASRRLSYGYTF; DNA: TGTGCCAGCAGAAGACTGAGCTATGGCTACACCTTC
V: TRBV11-3; D: NA; J: TRBJ2-7; size: NA; CDR3: CASSSTGYEQYF; DNA: TGTGCCAGCAGCTCGACAGGTTACGAGCAGTACTTC
V: TRBV7-2; D: TRBD1; J: TRBJ1-5; size: NA; CDR3: CASSPQGGGQPQHF; DNA: TGTGCCAGCAGCCCCCAGGGGGGAGGACAGCCCCAGCATTTT
V: TRBV3-1/TRBV3-2; D: NA; J: TRBJ1-6; size: few; CDR3: CASSQDGGRGNSPLHF; DNA: TGTGCCAGCAGCCAAGATGGTGGCAGGGGTAATTCACCCCTCCACTTT
V: TRBV28; D: TRBD1; J: TRBJ1-2; size: NA; CDR3: CASARTGQGYYGYTF; DNA: TGTGCCAGCGCCCGAACCGGACAGGGATACTATGGCTACACCTTC
V: TRBV28; D: TRBD2; J: TRBJ2-3; size: NA; CDR3: CASTSTSGRAGTQYF; DNA: TGTGCCAGCACTTCGACTAGCGGGAGGGCCGGTACGCAGTATTTT
V: TRBV19; D: TRBD2; J: TRBJ2-1; size: NA; CDR3: CASTYSSGSSSYNEQFF; DNA: TGTGCCAGTACCTACTCTAGCGGGAGTAGCTCCTACAATGAGCAGTTCTTC
V: TRBV5-4; D: TRBD1; J: TRBJ1-5; size: NA; CDR3: CASSIDRGQPQHF; DNA: TGTGCCAGCAGCATAGACAGGGGACAGCCCCAGCATTTT
V: TRBV10-3; D: NA; J: TRBJ2-3; size: NA; CDR3: CAISEDDRDTQYF; DNA: TGTGCCATCAGTGAGGACGACAGAGATACGCAGTATTTT
V: TRBV30; D: TRBD1; J: TRBJ1-6; size: once; CDR3: CAWSRQGDSPLHF; DNA: TGTGCCTGGAGTAGGCAGGGGGACTCACCCCTCCACTTT
V: TRBV10-3; D: NA; J: TRBJ2-7; size: NA; CDR3: CAISLNMVDDVSYEQYF; DNA: TGTGCCATCAGCTTGAATATGGTTGACGACGTCTCCTACGAGCAGTACTTC
V: TRBV6-5; D: NA; J: TRBJ1-6; size: NA; CDR3: CASSYSSPSPLHF; DNA: TGTGCCAGCAGTTACTCCTCACCCTCACCCCTCCACTTT
V: TRBV28; D: NA; J: TRBJ1-3; size: NA; CDR3: CATGQLHSGNTIYF; DNA: TGTGCCACAGGACAGCTACACTCTGGAAACACCATATATTTT
V: TRBV25-1; D: TRBD2; J: TRBJ2-7; size: NA; CDR3: CASSPHGGDEQYF; DNA: TGTGCCAGCAGTCCCCATGGGGGGGACGAGCAGTACTTC
V: TRBV3-1/TRBV3-2; D: NA; J: TRBJ1-5; size: NA; CDR3: CASSQRGSNQPQHF; DNA: TGTGCCAGCAGCCAGAGGGGGAGCAATCAGCCCCAGCATTTT
V: TRBV19; D: TRBD1; J: TRBJ1-5; size: NA; CDR3: CASNYRGDQPQHF; DNA: TGTGCCAGTAATTACAGGGGGGATCAGCCCCAGCATTTT
V: TRBV10-1; D: TRBD1; J: TRBJ2-7; size: NA; CDR3: CASSAGQGSLDEQYF; DNA: TGCGCCAGCAGTGCCGGACAGGGTAGCCTTGACGAGCAGTACTTC
V: TRBV5-4; D: NA; J: TRBJ2-7; size: NA; CDR3: CASSPFGPDEQYF; DNA: TGTGCCAGCAGTCCCTTCGGGCCCGACGAGCAGTACTTC
V: TRBV9; D: TRBD1; J: TRBJ1-4; size: few; CDR3: CASSVDDRGRPNEKLFF; DNA: TGTGCCAGCAGCGTAGACGACAGGGGGCGCCCTAATGAAAAACTGTTTTTT
V: TRBV6-2/TRBV6-3; D: NA; J: TRBJ1-1; size: NA; CDR3: CASSFPGTEAFF; DNA: TGTGCCAGCAGTTTCCCCGGGACTGAAGCTTTCTTT
V: TRBV19; D: NA; J: TRBJ1-2; size: NA; CDR3: CATQDRNGYTF; DNA: TGTGCCACCCAGGATAGGAATGGCTACACCTTC
V: TRBV10-2; D: NA; J: TRBJ2-1; size: NA; CDR3: CASKETSMFF; DNA: TGCGCCAGCAAGGAGACTAGTATGTTCTTC
V: TRBV6-5; D: NA; J: TRBJ1-2; size: NA; CDR3: CASSYSGGAGFGYTF; DNA: TGTGCCAGCAGTTACTCTGGGGGCGCGGGCTTTGGCTACACCTTC
V: TRBV24-1; D: TRBD1; J: TRBJ2-2; size: NA; CDR3: CATSDHYGDRDGTGELFF; DNA: TGTGCCACCAGTGACCATTACGGGGACAGGGATGGCACCGGGGAGCTGTTTTTT
V: TRBV5-6; D: TRBD1; J: TRBJ2-1; size: NA; CDR3: CASSLGGGFEQFF; DNA: TGTGCCAGCAGCTTGGGAGGGGGCTTTGAGCAGTTCTTC
V: TRBV6-5; D: NA; J: TRBJ2-1; size: NA; CDR3: CASKKTYSYNEQFF; DNA: TGTGCCAGCAAGAAGACGTACTCCTACAATGAGCAGTTCTTC
V: TRBV5-5; D: TRBD1; J: TRBJ1-1; size: few; CDR3: CASSLAKTGLNTEAFF; DNA: TGTGCCAGCAGCTTGGCTAAGACAGGGTTGAACACTGAAGCTTTCTTT
V: TRBV9; D: NA; J: TRBJ2-1; size: NA; CDR3: CASSVEPSAYNEQFF; DNA: TGTGCCAGCAGCGTAGAGCCTAGCGCCTACAATGAGCAGTTCTTC
V: TRBV11-2; D: TRBD2; J: TRBJ2-1; size: NA; CDR3: CASSLVRGVAYNEQFF; DNA: TGTGCCAGCAGCTTAGTTCGGGGGGTTGCGTACAATGAGCAGTTCTTC
V: TRBV15; D: TRBD1; J: TRBJ2-3; size: NA; CDR3: CATSGRQGALDTQYF; DNA: TGTGCCACCAGCGGAAGGCAGGGGGCATTAGATACGCAGTATTTT
V: TRBV6-2/TRBV6-3; D: NA; J: TRBJ1-5; size: NA; CDR3: CASSWISTNQPQHF; DNA: TGTGCCAGCAGTTGGATCAGCACCAATCAGCCCCAGCATTTT
V: TRBV27; D: NA; J: TRBJ2-7; size: NA; CDR3: CASSFGPTYEQYF; DNA: TGTGCCAGCAGTTTCGGGCCCACCTACGAGCAGTACTTC
V: TRBV27; D: NA; J: TRBJ1-4; size: NA; CDR3: CASSPWTATNEKLFF; DNA: TGTGCCAGCAGTCCCTGGACAGCAACTAATGAAAAACTGTTTTTT
V: TRBV5-1; D: NA; J: TRBJ2-1; size: once; CDR3: CASSLGGSYNEQFF; DNA: TGCGCCAGCAGCTTAGGGGGCTCCTACAATGAGCAGTTCTTC
V: TRBV15; D: TRBD1; J: TRBJ2-1; size: once; CDR3: CATSRRQGDEQFF; DNA: TGTGCCACCAGCAGAAGACAGGGGGATGAGCAGTTCTTC
V: TRBV5-6; D: NA; J: TRBJ1-2; size: once; CDR3: CASSLGNNDYGYTF; DNA: TGTGCCAGCAGCTTGGGCAACAATGACTATGGCTACACCTTC
V: TRBV5-1; D: NA; J: TRBJ2-7; size: NA; CDR3: CASSLARITYEQYF; DNA: TGCGCCAGCAGCTTGGCAAGGATTACCTACGAGCAGTACTTC
V: TRBV7-2; D: NA; J: TRBJ2-3; size: once; CDR3: CASSSRGDGDTQYF; DNA: TGTGCCAGCAGCTCCAGGGGCGATGGAGATACGCAGTATTTT
V: TRBV6-5; D: NA; J: TRBJ2-1; size: NA; CDR3: CASSLSGYNEQFF; DNA: TGTGCCAGCAGTTTATCGGGGTACAATGAGCAGTTCTTC